A selection of T cell receptor beta chains follows, all from one sample in a study of blood T cell repertoires in COVID-19. TCRdb keeps only in-frame clones here, not all; method: immunoSEQ multiplex PCR. The repertoire consists of around 300,000 clones, with 83% occurring once and the leading ten covering 7.5% to 10%. Sequenced: peripheral blood. The source is a woman between 50 and 59 years old who had recovered from COVID-19. CDR3s include the opening cysteine and the closing phenylalanine or tryptophan. D genes are given only for firm matches. Rows give clone size only sometimes, using once, few, many, or a class for an expanded clone.

d_call	clone_size	v_call	j_call	cdr3_aa	cdr3_nt
TRBD1	-	TRBV6-6	TRBJ2-4	CASRTKGQGSIQYF	TGTGCCAGCAGGACCAAAGGACAGGGGAGCATTCAGTACTTC
TRBD1	-	TRBV6-2/TRBV6-3	TRBJ1-1	CASSRQGWNTEAFF	TGTGCCAGCAGTCGACAGGGTTGGAACACTGAAGCTTTCTTT
TRBD2	-	TRBV19	TRBJ2-1	CASSPGRDYLNEQFF	TGTGCCAGTAGCCCAGGGCGGGACTATCTCAATGAGCAGTTCTTC
-	-	TRBV6-2/TRBV6-3	TRBJ2-3	CASIPGAGQSDTQYF	TGTGCCAGCATCCCCGGAGCAGGGCAATCAGATACGCAGTATTTT
TRBD1	-	TRBV7-9	TRBJ1-1	CASSPGTGDIRTEAFF	TGTGCCAGCAGCCCCGGGACAGGGGATATTCGGACTGAAGCTTTCTTT
-	-	TRBV18	TRBJ1-4	CASSPANEKLFF	TGTGCCAGCTCACCCGCTAATGAAAAACTGTTTTTT
-	-	TRBV12-3/TRBV12-4	TRBJ1-4	CASRVTTNEKLFF	TGTGCCAGCCGAGTAACAACTAATGAAAAACTGTTTTTT
-	-	TRBV4-1	TRBJ1-1	CASSQVLSGNTEAFF	TGCGCCAGCAGCCAAGTATTATCGGGGAACACTGAAGCTTTCTTT
-	-	TRBV3-1/TRBV3-2	TRBJ1-3	CASSPVSSGNTIYF	TGTGCCAGCAGCCCAGTCAGCTCTGGAAACACCATATATTTT
-	-	TRBV5-8	TRBJ1-1	CASSSPGGTEAFF	TGTGCCAGCAGCTCCCCGGGGGGTACCGAAGCTTTCTTT
TRBD1	-	TRBV24-1	TRBJ1-2	CATASPGQGDYGYTF	TGTGCCACCGCCTCTCCGGGACAGGGAGACTATGGCTACACCTTC
-	once	TRBV7-2	TRBJ2-7	CASSGRQGLYSYEQYF	TGTGCCAGCAGCGGGAGACAGGGACTCTACTCCTACGAGCAGTACTTC
-	-	TRBV5-1	TRBJ2-1	CASSLEGSSYNEQFF	TGCGCCAGCAGCTTAGAGGGCTCTTCCTACAATGAGCAGTTCTTC
-	few	TRBV5-6	TRBJ1-2	CASSRGVGFDGYTF	TGTGCCAGCAGCCGGGGGGTGGGCTTTGATGGCTACACCTTC
-	-	TRBV4-3	TRBJ2-6	CASSAQGTGANVLTF	TGCGCCAGCAGCGCCCAGGGTACTGGGGCCAACGTCCTGACTTTC